Sequencing of this T cell receptor beta chain was carried out in a study of shared clonotypes between healthy human individuals. As regards this clone: Its cognate antigen is unknown.

Regarding the study as a whole: Few donors limited the genetic and exposure-history diversity represented. Rarefaction indicated that sorted-subset sequencing remained incomplete although depth was large.

CD4+ cells were split into CD45RA+ naive and CD45RA-negative memory subsets. The method was immunoSEQ multiplex PCR; TCRdb's version includes in-frame clones alone and lacks a portion of them. The sample consists of fewer than 1.8 million clones, 98% to 99% of them appearing once. Sequencing used naive CD4+ T cells sorted from blood. Subset noted: CD45RA+ positively selected. The receptor comes from a man aged 30-40 years in good health.

The CDR3 region has the DNA TGCGCCAGCAGCCAAGAGGGTGGACCCACAGATACGCAGTATTTT. Translation gives CASSQEGGPTDTQYF. The genes are TRBV4-3 and TRBJ2-3; D is unclear. Trimming removed 0 bases at V and 2 bases at J, with 9 bases between. Germline lookup yields CDR1 LGHNA and CDR2 YSLEER. This CDR3 has 15 amino acids.